Presented here are 20 T cell receptor beta chains from one specimen sequenced in a study of T cells in Graves' hyperthyroidism and ophthalmopathy. It was RNA transcripts that yielded the amplified TCR beta CDR3 regions. First-round RT-PCR targeting the TCR CDR3 was performed with the HTBI primer set. Each CDR3 protein is one row after TCRdb ran MiXCR on the multiplex PCR reads. This sample carries 600,000 to 700,000 distinct CDR3 sequences, roughly 46% of them seen once, and the ten largest clones take 6.5% to 9%. The specimen was peripheral blood or thyroid tissue (not recorded which). The receptor source for this set is an adult man with Graves' disease, either hyperthyroidism or ophthalmopathy (not recorded which).

The CDR3 nucleotides are TGCGCCAGCAGCCAAGGTCGGTCTTTCGAGCAGTACTTC. It specifies CASSQGRSFEQYF. This chain joins TRBV4-1 and TRBJ2-7; D unresolved. CDR3 length: 13 residues. V gave up 1 base and J gave up 6 bases, with 10 bases separating them. Per germline, CDR1 MGHRA and CDR2 YSYEKL.

The chain combines TRBV5-1 with TRBJ1-3; maybe TRBD1 (5 bases). In germline, CDR1 is SGHRS, CDR2 YFSETQ. V lost 3 bases, J lost 0 bases, and 10 bases lay in between. This CDR3 has 15 amino acids. The CDR3 here is CASSSTGNSGNTIYF. The CDR3 DNA reads TGCGCCAGCAGCTCCACAGGTAACTCTGGAAACACCATATATTTT.

In this sample, this clonotype turned up many times. J is TRBJ1-2 and V is TRBV29-1; no clear D gene. This CDR3 comprises 14 residues. With 4 bases removed from V and 0 bases from J, the gap between germline ends came to 12 bases. CDR1 is SQVTM and CDR2 is ANQGSEA in the germline V gene. CDR3 residues: CSVVATLSNYGYTF. Written as DNA, the CDR3 is TGCAGCGTTGTAGCGACACTCTCTAACTATGGCTACACCTTC.

This clonotype was counted at least ten times. The chain is built from TRBV10-3 and TRBJ1-2, with D hard to call. V dropped 10 bases and J dropped 0 bases, with 15 bases sitting between them. CDR1 and CDR2 (germline): ENHRY, SYGVKD. The CDR3 extends over 14 amino acids. The CDR3 region is CASRTDLANYGYTF. The CDR3 DNA follows: TGTGCCAGCCGGACTGACCTAGCTAACTATGGCTACACCTTC.

Regarding this clonotype: The missing conserved phenylalanine or tryptophan at the end of this CDR3 makes a read error likely. The limits of the CDR3 on the DNA are not certain, so only TCRdb's listed CDR3 is given. This CDR3 is CASSVYPL. V usage is TRBV9 and J usage is TRBJ1-2. Per germline, CDR1 SGDLS and CDR2 YYNGEE. From its first to its last residue, the CDR3 has 8 amino acids.

This clonotype was observed a handful of times. The chain couples TRBV6-5 to TRBJ1-2; D may be TRBD1 (5 bases). Trimming removed 5 bases at V and 3 bases at J, with 10 bases between. Germline V lookup: CDR1 MNHEY, CDR2 SVGAGI. The CDR3 sequence is 13 residues long. The CDR3 loop reads CASSTRQYYGYTF. DNA for the CDR3: TGTGCCAGCAGTACCCGACAGTACTATGGCTACACCTTC.

This clonotype was seen a handful of times. This sequence joins TRBV2 and TRBJ1-4, with 9 nucleotides matching TRBD1. V shed 5 bases, J shed 3 bases, and the junction held 10 bases outside the gene matches. This CDR3 is 17 amino acids long. Germline V lookup: CDR1 SNHLY, CDR2 FYNNEI. The CDR3 is CASSTYPGQGPNEKLFF. Here the CDR3 DNA reads TGTGCCAGCAGTACATACCCGGGACAGGGACCTAATGAAAAACTGTTTTTT.

The chain carries TRBV6-5 and TRBJ1-5; D uncertain. From germline, CDR1 is MNHEY and CDR2 SVGAGI. Trimming pared 0 bases from V and 3 bases from J, leaving 15 bases between. This CDR3 spans 17 amino acids. For the CDR3, the DNA is TGTGCCAGCAGTTACTCGGCAGGCCTCATGATCAATCAGCCCCAGCATTTT. Its protein is CASSYSAGLMINQPQHF.

The chain carries TRBV20-1 and TRBJ1-2; 8 nucleotides match TRBD1. Germline CDR1 is DFQATT and CDR2 is SNEGSKA (reference sequence). The CDR3 spans 14 residues. J gave up 7 bases and V 3 bases, and 10 bases lay outside the gene matches. CDR3 amino acids: CSASGDRIGRGYTF. CDR3 bases: TGCAGTGCTAGTGGGGACAGGATAGGACGTGGCTACACCTTC.

V and J are TRBV20-1 and TRBJ1-1, with a tentative D call TRBD1 (5 bases). Germline-derived CDR1 and CDR2 are DFQATT and SNEGSKA (reference sequence). This CDR3 spans 13 amino acids. Trimming took off 6 bases at V and 2 bases at J, with 13 bases between the two ends. CDR3 nucleotides: TGCAGTGCCAAAGGACACGACAACACTGAAGCTTTCTTT. Translation gives CSAKGHDNTEAFF.

This clonotype was detected many times. This chain uses TRBV7-9 with TRBJ2-7; the D gene could be TRBD1 or TRBD2 (5 bases each). The V and J ends lost 5 bases and 5 bases respectively, with 19 bases between them. The CDR3 totals 15 residues. Germline loops: CDR1 SEHNR, CDR2 FQNEAQ (reference sequence). This CDR3 is CASSLTGTVGHEQYF. CDR3 nucleotides: TGTGCCAGCAGCCTGACCGGGACGGTGGGTCACGAGCAGTACTTC.

The V gene is TRBV29-1, the J gene TRBJ1-3; tentatively, D is TRBD1 (5 bases). Trimming pared 8 bases from V and 0 bases from J, leaving 11 bases between. The germline CDR1 and CDR2 sequences are SQVTM and ANQGSEA. The CDR3 runs 13 residues. CDR3 in DNA: TGCAGCTTGGCAGGACACTCTGGAAACACCATATATTTT. The encoded protein is CSLAGHSGNTIYF.

This clonotype has a count of ten or more. The rearrangement joins TRBV7-2 to TRBJ1-6, with TRBD1 matching over 7 bases. CDR3 size: 14 residues. Per the germline V gene, CDR1 is SGHTA and CDR2 is FQGNSA. V lost 4 bases, J lost 10 bases, and 7 bases stayed unmatched. The CDR3 DNA reads as TGTGCCAGCAGCTGGGGGACAGCCGTCTCACCCCTCCACTTT. Amino acids: CASSWGTAVSPLHF. Variable domain in full (rest from reference TRBV7-2 and TRBJ1-6): GAGVSQSPSNKVTEKGKDVELRCDPISGHTALYWYRQSLGQGLEFLIYFQGNSAPDKSGLPSDRFSAERTGGSVSTLTIQRTQQEDSAVYLCASSWGTAVSPLHFGNGTRLTVT.

The V and J genes are TRBV2 and TRBJ1-1, with 7 bases aligning to TRBD1. CDR3 size: 13 residues. CDR1 and CDR2 from the germline V gene are SNHLY and FYNNEI. V lost 8 bases, J lost 4 bases, and 7 bases stayed unmatched. The DNA of the CDR3 is TGTGCCAGCTGGGGACAGCTTAGCACTGAAGCTTTCTTT. Translating gives CASWGQLSTEAFF.

This clonotype was observed a handful of times. This sequence joins TRBV7-8 and TRBJ1-4; no firm D call. The CDR3 runs 15 residues. Germline V gene sequence: CDR1 SGHVS, CDR2 FQNEAQ. V was clipped by 4 bases and J by 3 bases, with 12 bases between them. The CDR3 spells CASSSDTDSNEKLFF. DNA of the CDR3: TGTGCCAGCAGCTCCGACACCGACTCTAATGAAAAACTGTTTTTT.

The J gene is TRBJ1-2, the V gene TRBV6-5; D is unresolved. This CDR3 region has 12 residues. The germline gives CDR1 MNHEY, CDR2 SVGAGI. Between the trimmed V and J ends, which lost 6 bases and 5 bases, there was a span of 10 bases. DNA of the CDR3: TGTGCCAGCAGCCCAGACCTTTATGGCTACACCTTC. Amino acids: CASSPDLYGYTF.

This clonotype has a single count. A much larger clone sits a single nucleotide away, making a read error possible. CDR3 residues: CASGRRATNEKLFF. The CDR3 DNA follows: TGTGCCAGCGGCAGACGTGCAACTAATGAAAAACTGTTTTTT. J is TRBJ1-4 and V is TRBV2; D gene uncertain. V lost 8 bases, J lost 0 bases, and 10 bases lay in between. This CDR3 comprises 14 residues. Germline CDR1 reads SNHLY; CDR2 reads FYNNEI. Full variable domain (rest looked up from reference TRBV2 and TRBJ1-4): EPEVTQTPSHQVTQMGQEVILRCVPISNHLYFYWYRQILGQKVEFLVSFYNNEISEKSEIFDDQFSVERPDGSNFTLKIRSTKLEDSAMYFCASGRRATNEKLFFGSGTQLSVL.

This clonotype was picked up many times. The chain uses TRBV9 and TRBJ1-5; 8 bases line up with TRBD1. The germline CDR1 and CDR2 sequences are SGDLS and YYNGEE. The CDR3 spans 14 residues. The ends lost 3 bases at V and 6 bases at J; junction bases unmatched: 5. CDR3 in DNA: TGTGCCAGCAGCGCTGGACAGGGCCCTCAGCCCCAGCATTTT. The encoded protein is CASSAGQGPQPQHF.

This clonotype was picked up one time. The chain employs TRBV29-1 and TRBJ2-7, with a tentative D call TRBD1 (5 bases). The CDR3 length is 12 residues. The germline V gene encodes CDR1 SQVTM and CDR2 ANQGSEA. The V end was cut by 3 bases, the J end by 3 bases, with 9 bases between. The CDR3 spells CSVEERGYEQYF. The CDR3 DNA follows: TGCAGCGTTGAGGAAAGGGGCTACGAGCAGTACTTC.

This clonotype was detected many times. The chain links TRBV10-3 to TRBJ1-5; D call uncertain. V was cut by 6 bases and J by 6 bases, with 27 bases left in between. Germline CDR1 is ENHRY and CDR2 is SYGVKD. The CDR3 is made up of 18 amino acids. CDR3 residues: CAISPGEGSVVGFQPQHF. For the CDR3, the DNA is TGTGCCATCAGCCCCGGTGAGGGATCGGTGGTAGGATTTCAGCCCCAGCATTTT.